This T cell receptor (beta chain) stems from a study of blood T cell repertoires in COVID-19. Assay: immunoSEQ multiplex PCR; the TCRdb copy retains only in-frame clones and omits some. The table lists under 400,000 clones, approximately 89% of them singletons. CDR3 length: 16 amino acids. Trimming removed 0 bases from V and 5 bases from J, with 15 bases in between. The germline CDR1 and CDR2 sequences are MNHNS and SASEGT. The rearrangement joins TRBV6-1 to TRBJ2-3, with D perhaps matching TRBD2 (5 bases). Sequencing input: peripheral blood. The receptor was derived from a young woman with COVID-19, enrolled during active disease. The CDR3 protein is CASSEAIRGAGDTQYF. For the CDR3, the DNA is TGTGCCAGCAGTGAAGCTATCCGGGGTGCGGGAGATACGCAGTATTTT.